These T cell receptor beta chains were read from a single sample in a study of cytomegalovirus exposure and HLA in healthy donors. Profiling relied on immunoSEQ multiplex PCR, and the TCRdb table lists in-frame clones only, not all of them. The repertoire holds 70,000 or so clones, with approximately 91% as singletons. The sample was PBMCs. These receptors were taken from a man aged 18 to 29 in good health and CMV-seronegative. Each CDR3 is given with its conserved first and last residue. Each record gives: CDR3 protein, CDR3 DNA, CDR3 length, clone size, V gene, D gene, J gene. The D gene is left open where the match is weak. Rows give clone size only sometimes, using once, few, many, or a class for an expanded clone.

cdr3_aa: CASVKGTGGASGNTIYF
cdr3_nt: TGTGCCAGCGTTAAAGGGACAGGGGGCGCGTCTGGAAACACCATATATTTT
cdr3_length: 17
clone_size: .
v_call: TRBV7-2
d_call: TRBD1
j_call: TRBJ1-3

cdr3_aa: CASRVPGGSRYEQYF
cdr3_nt: TGTGCCAGCAGGGTACCCGGCGGGAGTAGGTACGAGCAGTACTTC
cdr3_length: 15
clone_size: .
v_call: TRBV5-8
d_call: TRBD2
j_call: TRBJ2-7

cdr3_aa: CSGSRDSGRYNEQFF
cdr3_nt: TGCAGCGGCTCCCGAGATAGCGGGAGGTACAATGAGCAGTTCTTC
cdr3_length: 15
clone_size: once
v_call: TRBV29-1
d_call: TRBD2
j_call: TRBJ2-1

cdr3_aa: CASSQGHIPYGYTF
cdr3_nt: TGTGCCAGCAGCCAAGGTCACATACCCTATGGCTACACCTTC
cdr3_length: 14
clone_size: .
v_call: TRBV4-2
d_call: .
j_call: TRBJ1-2

cdr3_aa: CASSHTGTSGVQYF
cdr3_nt: TGTGCCAGCAGCCACACCGGGACTAGCGGGGTGCAGTACTTC
cdr3_length: 14
clone_size: .
v_call: TRBV7-2
d_call: TRBD2
j_call: TRBJ2-7

cdr3_aa: CASSHQGLDEQYF
cdr3_nt: TGTGCCAGCAGCCACCAGGGGCTCGACGAGCAGTACTTC
cdr3_length: 13
clone_size: .
v_call: TRBV7-8
d_call: .
j_call: TRBJ2-7

cdr3_aa: CASSKREVVSSGELFF
cdr3_nt: TGTGCCAGCAGCAAGCGGGAGGTCGTATCATCCGGGGAGCTGTTTTTT
cdr3_length: 16
clone_size: .
v_call: TRBV9
d_call: TRBD2
j_call: TRBJ2-2

cdr3_aa: CQFRQPHTGELFF
cdr3_nt: TGTCAGTTCCGACAGCCGCACACCGGGGAGCTGTTTTTT
cdr3_length: 13
clone_size: .
v_call: TRBV12-5
d_call: .
j_call: TRBJ2-2

cdr3_aa: CASSLDEAGRGNEQFF
cdr3_nt: TGTGCCAGCAGCTTAGATGAGGCGGGGCGCGGTAATGAGCAGTTCTTC
cdr3_length: 16
clone_size: .
v_call: TRBV11-2
d_call: .
j_call: TRBJ2-1

cdr3_aa: CASSPDGAYNEQFF
cdr3_nt: TGTGCCAGCAGCCCAGACGGGGCCTACAATGAGCAGTTCTTC
cdr3_length: 14
clone_size: .
v_call: TRBV7-2
d_call: .
j_call: TRBJ2-1

cdr3_aa: CASSLSAGGKGEQYF
cdr3_nt: TGCGCCAGCAGCCTATCAGCGGGGGGAAAGGGGGAGCAGTACTTC
cdr3_length: 15
clone_size: .
v_call: TRBV5-1
d_call: TRBD2
j_call: TRBJ2-7

cdr3_aa: CASSLRSSGMYEQFF
cdr3_nt: TGTGCCAGCAGCTTACGCTCTAGCGGGATGTATGAGCAGTTCTTC
cdr3_length: 15
clone_size: .
v_call: TRBV11-1
d_call: TRBD2
j_call: TRBJ2-1

cdr3_aa: CASSRGQGTNYGYTF
cdr3_nt: TGTGCCAGCAGCAGGGGACAGGGGACCAACTATGGCTACACCTTC
cdr3_length: 15
clone_size: .
v_call: TRBV6-6
d_call: TRBD1
j_call: TRBJ1-2

cdr3_aa: CASSKDRGGYTF
cdr3_nt: TGTGCCAGCAGTAAGGACCGGGGAGGCTACACCTTC
cdr3_length: 12
clone_size: .
v_call: TRBV27
d_call: .
j_call: TRBJ1-2

cdr3_aa: CASSITTGGSLEQYF
cdr3_nt: TGTGCCAGTAGTATTACCACAGGGGGCTCCTTGGAGCAGTACTTC
cdr3_length: 15
clone_size: .
v_call: TRBV19
d_call: TRBD1
j_call: TRBJ2-7

cdr3_aa: CASGRGEQETQYF
cdr3_nt: TGTGCCAGTGGGCGGGGAGAACAAGAGACCCAGTACTTC
cdr3_length: 13
clone_size: .
v_call: TRBV19
d_call: .
j_call: TRBJ2-5

cdr3_aa: CASSYAALGTGGYTF
cdr3_nt: TGTGCCAGCAGTTACGCCGCGCTGGGGACTGGAGGCTACACCTTC
cdr3_length: 15
clone_size: .
v_call: TRBV6-5
d_call: .
j_call: TRBJ1-2

cdr3_aa: CSARSQGLGYGYTF
cdr3_nt: TGCAGCGCCCGCTCACAGGGATTAGGTTATGGCTACACCTTC
cdr3_length: 14
clone_size: once
v_call: TRBV29-1
d_call: .
j_call: TRBJ1-2

cdr3_aa: CASSLSGLPGELFF
cdr3_nt: TGTGCCAGCAGCCTCAGTGGACTACCCGGGGAGCTGTTTTTT
cdr3_length: 14
clone_size: .
v_call: TRBV7-3
d_call: .
j_call: TRBJ2-2

cdr3_aa: CASSARRGGFNQPQHF
cdr3_nt: TGTGCCAGCAGCGCGCGGCGGGGGGGGTTCAATCAGCCCCAGCATTTT
cdr3_length: 16
clone_size: .
v_call: TRBV5-6
d_call: .
j_call: TRBJ1-5

cdr3_aa: CASRTTSGAKGSYEQYF
cdr3_nt: TGCGCCAGCAGAACGACTAGCGGAGCTAAGGGTTCCTACGAGCAGTACTTC
cdr3_length: 17
clone_size: .
v_call: TRBV5-1
d_call: TRBD2
j_call: TRBJ2-7

cdr3_aa: CASSEDETGQPQHF
cdr3_nt: TGTGCCAGCAGCGAGGACGAGACGGGGCAGCCCCAGCATTTT
cdr3_length: 14
clone_size: .
v_call: TRBV7-2
d_call: .
j_call: TRBJ1-5

cdr3_aa: CATRVGQGDYTEAFF
cdr3_nt: TGTGCCACCAGGGTGGGACAGGGAGATTACACTGAAGCTTTCTTT
cdr3_length: 15
clone_size: .
v_call: TRBV15
d_call: TRBD1
j_call: TRBJ1-1

cdr3_aa: CSVGTYTEAFF
cdr3_nt: TGCAGCGTTGGGACTTACACTGAAGCTTTCTTT
cdr3_length: 11
clone_size: .
v_call: TRBV29-1
d_call: .
j_call: TRBJ1-1

cdr3_aa: CSVPDRDGYNEQFF
cdr3_nt: TGCAGCGTACCCGACAGGGACGGCTACAATGAGCAGTTCTTC
cdr3_length: 14
clone_size: once
v_call: TRBV29-1
d_call: TRBD1
j_call: TRBJ2-1

cdr3_aa: CASSVDRGPQPQHF
cdr3_nt: TGTGCCAGCAGCGTAGACAGGGGCCCCCAGCCCCAGCATTTT
cdr3_length: 14
clone_size: .
v_call: TRBV9
d_call: TRBD1
j_call: TRBJ1-5

cdr3_aa: CASSLSPLPTYYEQYF
cdr3_nt: TGTGCCAGCAGCTTATCCCCTCTGCCCACCTACTACGAGCAGTACTTC
cdr3_length: 16
clone_size: .
v_call: TRBV7-2
d_call: .
j_call: TRBJ2-7

cdr3_aa: CASSLGLASYNEQFF
cdr3_nt: TGTGCCAGCAGCCTAGGACTAGCTAGCTACAATGAGCAGTTCTTC
cdr3_length: 15
clone_size: .
v_call: TRBV7-2
d_call: TRBD2
j_call: TRBJ2-1

cdr3_aa: CASSQADRDSYGYTF
cdr3_nt: TGCGCCAGCAGCCAAGCGGACAGGGACAGCTATGGCTACACCTTC
cdr3_length: 15
clone_size: .
v_call: TRBV4-3
d_call: TRBD1
j_call: TRBJ1-2

cdr3_aa: CASSQANRGLYEQYF
cdr3_nt: TGCGCCAGCAGCCAAGCGAACAGGGGGCTCTACGAGCAGTACTTC
cdr3_length: 15
clone_size: .
v_call: TRBV4-3
d_call: TRBD1
j_call: TRBJ2-7

cdr3_aa: CASSPSIYNEQFF
cdr3_nt: TGTGCCAGCTCACCGTCCATCTACAATGAGCAGTTCTTC
cdr3_length: 13
clone_size: .
v_call: TRBV18
d_call: .
j_call: TRBJ2-1

cdr3_aa: CASSLSTLIPDNEQFF
cdr3_nt: TGTGCCAGCAGTTTATCCACTTTGATCCCCGACAATGAGCAGTTCTTC
cdr3_length: 16
clone_size: .
v_call: TRBV27
d_call: .
j_call: TRBJ2-1

cdr3_aa: CASSQEPGDTEAFF
cdr3_nt: TGTGCCAGCAGCCAAGAGCCGGGAGACACTGAAGCTTTCTTT
cdr3_length: 14
clone_size: .
v_call: TRBV14
d_call: .
j_call: TRBJ1-1

cdr3_aa: CATNDGHASALF
cdr3_nt: TGTGCCACCAATGACGGACACGCCAGTGCCCTTTTT
cdr3_length: 12
clone_size: once
v_call: TRBV15
d_call: .
j_call: TRBJ1-4

cdr3_aa: CASSADWAGEQYF
cdr3_nt: TGTGCCAGCAGCGCCGACTGGGCGGGGGAGCAGTACTTC
cdr3_length: 13
clone_size: .
v_call: TRBV9
d_call: .
j_call: TRBJ2-7

cdr3_aa: CASSQAMRDNTGELFF
cdr3_nt: TGTGCCAGCAGCCAAGCTATGCGGGACAACACCGGGGAGCTGTTTTTT
cdr3_length: 16
clone_size: .
v_call: TRBV4-2
d_call: .
j_call: TRBJ2-2

cdr3_aa: CASSLLTGEAYGYTF
cdr3_nt: TGTGCCAGCAGCTTACTGACAGGGGAAGCCTATGGCTACACCTTC
cdr3_length: 15
clone_size: .
v_call: TRBV7-2
d_call: TRBD1
j_call: TRBJ1-2

cdr3_aa: CASSFRDTSSYEQYF
cdr3_nt: TGTGCCAGCAGTTTCCGAGACACGAGCTCCTACGAGCAGTACTTC
cdr3_length: 15
clone_size: .
v_call: TRBV27
d_call: .
j_call: TRBJ2-7

cdr3_aa: CASSPETGYNEQFF
cdr3_nt: TGTGCCAGCTCACCAGAAACAGGTTACAATGAGCAGTTCTTC
cdr3_length: 14
clone_size: once
v_call: TRBV18
d_call: .
j_call: TRBJ2-1

cdr3_aa: CASSSGLNSYEQYF
cdr3_nt: TGTGCCAGCAGCTCGGGACTCAACTCCTACGAGCAGTACTTC
cdr3_length: 14
clone_size: .
v_call: TRBV7-9
d_call: .
j_call: TRBJ2-7

cdr3_aa: CASSLARDRGRDTEAFF
cdr3_nt: TGTGCCAGCAGCTTAGCGAGGGACAGGGGGCGAGACACTGAAGCTTTCTTT
cdr3_length: 17
clone_size: .
v_call: TRBV7-9
d_call: TRBD1
j_call: TRBJ1-1

cdr3_aa: CASRSGRIYNEQFF
cdr3_nt: TGCGCCAGCAGAAGCGGAAGGATTTACAATGAGCAGTTCTTC
cdr3_length: 14
clone_size: .
v_call: TRBV5-1
d_call: .
j_call: TRBJ2-1

cdr3_aa: CASSQADRGPYEQYF
cdr3_nt: TGTGCCAGCAGCCAGGCGGACAGGGGGCCCTACGAGCAGTACTTC
cdr3_length: 15
clone_size: .
v_call: TRBV4-2
d_call: TRBD1
j_call: TRBJ2-7

cdr3_aa: CASSLWENQPQHF
cdr3_nt: TGTGCCAGCAGTTTATGGGAGAATCAGCCCCAGCATTTT
cdr3_length: 13
clone_size: few
v_call: TRBV6-5
d_call: .
j_call: TRBJ1-5

cdr3_aa: CAIGQGEIYGYTF
cdr3_nt: TGTGCCATAGGACAGGGTGAGATCTATGGCTACACCTTC
cdr3_length: 13
clone_size: .
v_call: TRBV10-3
d_call: TRBD1
j_call: TRBJ1-2

cdr3_aa: CASSWDTNSYEQYF
cdr3_nt: TGTGCCAGCAGCTGGGACACCAACTCCTACGAGCAGTACTTC
cdr3_length: 14
clone_size: .
v_call: TRBV7-9
d_call: .
j_call: TRBJ2-7

cdr3_aa: CASSSSGTSGSTDTQYF
cdr3_nt: TGTGCCAGCAGCTCTTCCGGGACTAGCGGGAGCACAGATACGCAGTATTTT
cdr3_length: 17
clone_size: .
v_call: TRBV9
d_call: TRBD2
j_call: TRBJ2-3

cdr3_aa: CASSLISFSYNEQFF
cdr3_nt: TGTGCCAGCAGCCTGATCAGTTTCTCCTACAATGAGCAGTTCTTC
cdr3_length: 15
clone_size: .
v_call: TRBV5-6
d_call: .
j_call: TRBJ2-1

cdr3_aa: CASSDRGSSGNTIYF
cdr3_nt: TGTGCCAGCAGTGATCGGGGGAGCTCTGGAAACACCATATATTTT
cdr3_length: 15
clone_size: .
v_call: TRBV25-1
d_call: .
j_call: TRBJ1-3

cdr3_aa: CASSLIWRLNTGELFF
cdr3_nt: TGTGCCAGCAGTTTAATCTGGAGGTTGAACACCGGGGAGCTGTTTTTT
cdr3_length: 16
clone_size: .
v_call: TRBV27
d_call: .
j_call: TRBJ2-2

cdr3_aa: CASSPGGTGGAETQYF
cdr3_nt: TGTGCCAGCAGCCCGGGGGGGACAGGGGGCGCGGAGACCCAGTACTTC
cdr3_length: 16
clone_size: .
v_call: TRBV5-4
d_call: TRBD1
j_call: TRBJ2-5

cdr3_aa: CASSNEFSYEQYF
cdr3_nt: TGTGCCAGCAGCAACGAGTTTTCCTACGAGCAGTACTTC
cdr3_length: 13
clone_size: .
v_call: TRBV7-9
d_call: .
j_call: TRBJ2-7

cdr3_aa: CASSQVLGFRGQDTQYF
cdr3_nt: TGTGCCAGCAGCCAAGTCCTGGGTTTCAGGGGGCAAGATACGCAGTATTTT
cdr3_length: 17
clone_size: once
v_call: TRBV14
d_call: TRBD1
j_call: TRBJ2-3

cdr3_aa: CASSSPGGRSYNEQFF
cdr3_nt: TGTGCCAGCAGTTCCCCGGGTGGGAGGTCCTACAATGAGCAGTTCTTC
cdr3_length: 16
clone_size: .
v_call: TRBV28
d_call: .
j_call: TRBJ2-1

cdr3_aa: CASSYLGNTEAFF
cdr3_nt: TGTGCCAGCAGTTACCTAGGTAACACTGAAGCTTTCTTT
cdr3_length: 13
clone_size: .
v_call: TRBV6-5
d_call: .
j_call: TRBJ1-1

cdr3_aa: CSVLVVGGVETQYF
cdr3_nt: TGCAGCGTTCTAGTCGTGGGAGGGGTGGAGACCCAGTACTTC
cdr3_length: 14
clone_size: .
v_call: TRBV29-1
d_call: TRBD2
j_call: TRBJ2-5